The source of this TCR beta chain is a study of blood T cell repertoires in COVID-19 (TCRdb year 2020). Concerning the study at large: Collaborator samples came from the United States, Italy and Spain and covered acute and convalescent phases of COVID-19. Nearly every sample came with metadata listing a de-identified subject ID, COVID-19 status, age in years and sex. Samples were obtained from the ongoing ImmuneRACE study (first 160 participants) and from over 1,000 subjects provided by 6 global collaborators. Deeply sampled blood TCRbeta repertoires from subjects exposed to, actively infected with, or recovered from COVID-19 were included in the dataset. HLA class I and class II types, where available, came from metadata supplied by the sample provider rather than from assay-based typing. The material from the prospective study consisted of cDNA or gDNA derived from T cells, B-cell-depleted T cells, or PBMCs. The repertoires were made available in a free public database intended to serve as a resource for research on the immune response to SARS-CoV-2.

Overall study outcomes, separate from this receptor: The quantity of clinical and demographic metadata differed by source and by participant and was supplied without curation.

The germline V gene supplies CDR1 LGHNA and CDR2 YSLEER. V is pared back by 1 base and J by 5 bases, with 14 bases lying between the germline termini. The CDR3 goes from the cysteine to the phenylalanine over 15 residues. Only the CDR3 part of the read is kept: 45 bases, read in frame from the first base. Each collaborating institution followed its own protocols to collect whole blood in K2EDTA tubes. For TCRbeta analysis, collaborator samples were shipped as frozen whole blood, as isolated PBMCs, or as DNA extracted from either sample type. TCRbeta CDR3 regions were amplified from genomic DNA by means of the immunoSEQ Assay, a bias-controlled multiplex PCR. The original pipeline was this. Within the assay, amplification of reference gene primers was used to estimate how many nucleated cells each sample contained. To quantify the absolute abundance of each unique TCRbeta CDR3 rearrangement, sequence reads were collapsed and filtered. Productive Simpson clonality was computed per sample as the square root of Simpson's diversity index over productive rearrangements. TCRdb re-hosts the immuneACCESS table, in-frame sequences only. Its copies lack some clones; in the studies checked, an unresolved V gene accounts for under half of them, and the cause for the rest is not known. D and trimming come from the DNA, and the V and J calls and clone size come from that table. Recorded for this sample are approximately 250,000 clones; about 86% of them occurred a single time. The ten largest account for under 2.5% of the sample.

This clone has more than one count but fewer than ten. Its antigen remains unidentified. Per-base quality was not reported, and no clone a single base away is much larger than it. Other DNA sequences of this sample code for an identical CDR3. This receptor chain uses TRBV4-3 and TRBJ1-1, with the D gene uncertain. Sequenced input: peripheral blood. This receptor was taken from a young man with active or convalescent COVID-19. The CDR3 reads CASSQGAGVGTEAFF. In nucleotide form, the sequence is TGCGCCAGCAGCCAAGGGGCCGGGGTTGGGACTGAAGCTTTCTTT.